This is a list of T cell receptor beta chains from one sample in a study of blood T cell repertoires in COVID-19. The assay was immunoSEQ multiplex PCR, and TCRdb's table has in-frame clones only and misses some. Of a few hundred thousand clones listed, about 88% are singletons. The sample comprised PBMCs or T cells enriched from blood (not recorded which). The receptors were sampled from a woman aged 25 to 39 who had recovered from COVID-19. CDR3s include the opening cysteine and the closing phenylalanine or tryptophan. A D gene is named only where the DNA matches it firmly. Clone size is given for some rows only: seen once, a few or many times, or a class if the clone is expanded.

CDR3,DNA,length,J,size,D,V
CASSVSPETGTGVGNTIYF,TGTGCCAGCAGCGTCAGTCCAGAGACCGGGACAGGGGTTGGAAACACCATATATTTT,19,TRBJ1-3,few,TRBD1,TRBV7-6
CASSSAGTGAYEQYF,TGCGCCAGCAGCTCTGCCGGGACAGGGGCCTACGAGCAGTACTTC,15,TRBJ2-7,-,TRBD1,TRBV5-1
CASSRGGQGASRYGYTF,TGTGCCAGCAGCCGTGGGGGACAGGGGGCGTCTAGATACGGCTACACCTTC,17,TRBJ1-2,-,TRBD1,TRBV7-2
CASSLLSGMGRPAQPQHF,TGTGCCAGCAGTTTATTGTCGGGAATGGGCAGGCCCGCACAGCCCCAGCATTTT,18,TRBJ1-5,-,-,TRBV28
CASSRGGKGAEAFF,TGTGCCAGCAGCCGAGGGGGAAAAGGGGCTGAAGCTTTCTTT,14,TRBJ1-1,-,-,TRBV7-8
CSVDFYSHSYNEQFF,TGCAGCGTTGATTTTTACAGCCACTCCTACAATGAGCAGTTCTTC,15,TRBJ2-1,once,-,TRBV29-1
CASTSDQGYSNQPQHF,TGTGCCAGCACCTCAGACCAGGGGTATAGCAATCAGCCCCAGCATTTT,16,TRBJ1-5,-,-,TRBV2
CASLTGNSYNSPLHF,TGTGCTAGCCTTACAGGGAACTCCTATAATTCACCCCTCCACTTT,15,TRBJ1-6,many,-,TRBV12-5
CASSVAGVSNTEAFF,TGTGCCAGCAGCGTAGCGGGGGTATCGAACACTGAAGCTTTCTTT,15,TRBJ1-1,-,-,TRBV9
CASSPGGGHQPQHF,TGTGCCAGCTCACCGGGGGGGGGTCATCAGCCCCAGCATTTT,14,TRBJ1-5,-,-,TRBV18
CASSGLAEHTDTQYF,TGTGCCAGCAGCGGACTAGCGGAACACACAGATACGCAGTATTTT,15,TRBJ2-3,-,TRBD2,TRBV6-2/TRBV6-3
CASSGGDTDTQYF,TGTGCCAGCAGCGGGGGGGACACAGATACGCAGTATTTT,13,TRBJ2-3,-,TRBD2,TRBV11-3
CATSDPTGHYEQYF,TGTGCCACCAGTGATCCCACAGGACACTACGAGCAGTACTTC,14,TRBJ2-7,-,-,TRBV24-1
CASTPGGVTGELFF,TGTGCCAGTACCCCAGGGGGTGTCACCGGGGAGCTGTTTTTT,14,TRBJ2-2,-,TRBD1,TRBV19
CASSEQEGGSPLHF,TGTGCCAGCAGCGAGCAGGAGGGAGGTTCACCCCTCCACTTT,14,TRBJ1-6,-,-,TRBV11-2
CASSDRKRLAGGIGQFF,TGCGCCAGCAGTGATCGGAAGAGACTAGCGGGGGGGATAGGGCAGTTCTTC,17,TRBJ2-1,-,TRBD2,TRBV10-1
CASSEATGGNQPQHF,TGTGCCAGCAGTGAAGCGACAGGGGGCAATCAGCCCCAGCATTTT,15,TRBJ1-5,-,TRBD1,TRBV2
CASKDRGRDTDTQYF,TGTGCCAGCAAGGACAGGGGGCGAGACACAGATACGCAGTATTTT,15,TRBJ2-3,-,TRBD1,TRBV2
CASSPGLYNEQFF,TGTGCCAGCTCACCGGGACTGTACAATGAGCAGTTCTTC,13,TRBJ2-1,-,-,TRBV18
CASSPRDTNSPLHF,TGTGCCAGTAGTCCCCGGGACACAAATTCACCCCTCCACTTT,14,TRBJ1-6,-,-,TRBV19
CASSARTGDIPPYEQYF,TGTGCCAGCAGCGCTCGGACAGGGGATATACCTCCCTACGAGCAGTACTTC,17,TRBJ2-7,few,TRBD1,TRBV9
CASRPGGVDYNEQFF,TGTGCCAGCAGACCGGGGGGGGTTGACTACAATGAGCAGTTCTTC,15,TRBJ2-1,-,TRBD2,TRBV28
CASQTEIGSPLHF,TGTGCCAGCCAAACAGAGATCGGCTCACCCCTCCACTTT,13,TRBJ1-6,few,-,TRBV5-4
CASSQDLLGQPGNTIYF,TGTGCCAGCAGCCAAGATCTCTTAGGACAGCCTGGAAACACCATATATTTT,17,TRBJ1-3,once,-,TRBV14
CATSDRSGGNTDTQYF,TGTGCCACCAGTGACCGATCGGGGGGTAACACAGATACGCAGTATTTT,16,TRBJ2-3,-,TRBD2,TRBV24-1
CASYSGGSSYEQYF,TGTGCCAGCTATAGCGGGGGGAGCTCCTACGAGCAGTACTTC,14,TRBJ2-7,once,TRBD2,TRBV6-5
CASSPQGRASEQYF,TGCGCCAGCAGCCCTCAGGGTAGGGCGAGCGAGCAGTACTTC,14,TRBJ2-7,-,-,TRBV5-1
CASSGEGAGNEKLFF,TGTGCCAGCAGCGGAGAGGGGGCGGGTAATGAAAAACTGTTTTTT,15,TRBJ1-4,-,TRBD1,TRBV7-9
CASSLSGGNGYTF,TGTGCCAGCAGCTTATCAGGGGGAAATGGCTACACCTTC,13,TRBJ1-2,-,TRBD1,TRBV7-2
CASSFDRQGYEQYF,TGTGCCAGCAGTTTTGATCGACAGGGCTACGAGCAGTACTTC,14,TRBJ2-7,-,TRBD1,TRBV28
CASSPDREEIFVHEQYF,TGTGCCAGCAGCCCAGACAGGGAAGAAATATTCGTCCACGAGCAGTACTTC,17,TRBJ2-7,-,TRBD1,TRBV11-2
CASSFFSSNQPQHF,TGTGCCAGCAGCTTTTTCTCTAGCAATCAGCCCCAGCATTTT,14,TRBJ1-5,-,-,TRBV7-2
CASSLQGRENTEAFF,TGTGCCAGCAGCTTACAGGGCCGAGAGAACACTGAAGCTTTCTTT,15,TRBJ1-1,-,-,TRBV6-4
CASSGQRGMRNEQYF,TGTGCCAGCAGTGGGCAGCGGGGGATGAGAAACGAGCAGTACTTC,15,TRBJ2-7,few,TRBD2,TRBV2
CASSSVAPDTQYF,TGTGCCAGCAGCAGCGTAGCCCCAGATACGCAGTATTTT,13,TRBJ2-3,-,-,TRBV9
CATSDPPVPEQFF,TGTGCCACCAGTGATCCCCCAGTGCCGGAGCAGTTCTTC,13,TRBJ2-1,-,-,TRBV24-1
CATSRDRVAYEQYF,TGTGCCACCAGCAGAGACAGGGTTGCGTACGAGCAGTACTTC,14,TRBJ2-7,-,-,TRBV15
CASSLAPPGQEVSYEQYF,TGCGCCAGCAGCTTGGCTCCTCCGGGACAGGAAGTTTCCTACGAGCAGTACTTC,18,TRBJ2-7,once,TRBD1,TRBV5-1
CASSLRGVGGGFKGHYGYTF,TGTGCCAGCAGCTTGAGAGGGGTAGGAGGGGGCTTTAAGGGCCACTATGGCTACACCTTC,20,TRBJ1-2,-,TRBD1,TRBV13
CASSQTTISDTQYF,TGCGCCAGCAGCCAGACGACAATCTCTGATACGCAGTATTTT,14,TRBJ2-3,-,-,TRBV4-3
CASSLLAGGYSYEQYF,TGTGCCAGCAGTTTACTAGCGGGGGGCTACTCCTACGAGCAGTACTTC,16,TRBJ2-7,-,TRBD2,TRBV28
CASRKGLAGVETQYF,TGCGCCAGCAGAAAGGGACTAGCGGGGGTTGAGACCCAGTACTTC,15,TRBJ2-5,-,TRBD2,TRBV5-1
CASSTGQGGTNEKLFF,TGTGCCAGTAGTACAGGACAGGGGGGAACTAATGAAAAACTGTTTTTT,16,TRBJ1-4,once,TRBD1,TRBV19
CASSSTGGPNTEAFF,TGTGCCAGCAGTTCGACAGGGGGCCCGAACACTGAAGCTTTCTTT,15,TRBJ1-1,-,TRBD1,TRBV28
CASSRLEASPLHF,TGTGCCAGCAGTCGGCTAGAGGCTTCACCCCTCCACTTT,13,TRBJ1-6,once,-,TRBV27
CASSPRVDTQYF,TGTGCCAGCTCCCCCAGGGTGGATACGCAGTATTTT,12,TRBJ2-3,-,-,TRBV18
CASSERAGNTEAFF,TGTGCCAGCAGTGAACGGGCGGGGAACACTGAAGCTTTCTTT,14,TRBJ1-1,few,-,TRBV2
CASSAPDRDLFF,TGTGCCAGCAGTGCGCCGGACAGGGATCTGTTCTTC,12,TRBJ2-1,-,TRBD1,TRBV2